The 4 T cell receptor beta chains below were found in one sample sequenced in a study of T cells in tuberculosis. Profiled with immunoSEQ multiplex PCR; TCRdb holds only in-frame clones, not every one. The sample holds 33,000 or so clones, roughly 93% seen once. The sequencing input was PBMCs. Receptors were obtained from a donor between 10 and 35 years old with latent tuberculosis or without tuberculosis infection.

The gene calls are TRBV19 and TRBJ1-3; the match to TRBD1 covers 8 bases. This CDR3 region has 13 residues. V shed 6 bases and J 4 bases; nucleotides not matched to a gene: 2. CDR1 LNHDA and CDR2 SQIVND come from the germline V gene (reference sequence). The CDR3 loop is CASSQGAGNTIYF. The CDR3 DNA reads as TGTGCCAGTAGCCAGGGGGCAGGAAACACCATATATTTT.

This clone was counted a few times. CDR3 sequence: CASSAGQGGGDTQYF. The DNA for the CDR3 is TGTGCCAGCAGTGCGGGACAGGGGGGAGGAGATACGCAGTATTTT. This chain joins TRBV6-4 and TRBJ2-3; 11 positions agree with TRBD1. The germline gives CDR1 MRHNA, CDR2 SNTAGT. The CDR3 spans 15 residues. Germline trimming cut 4 bases from V and 5 bases from J; bases unmatched to any gene: 5.

The gene calls are TRBV5-1 and TRBJ2-1; 11 nucleotides agree with TRBD2. V gave up 0 bases and J gave up 9 bases; unmatched junction bases: 11. From germline, CDR1 is SGHRS and CDR2 YFSETQ. The length of the CDR3 is 17 residues. The DNA of the CDR3 is TGCGCCAGCAGCTTGGAAGGTAGCGGGGGGGCCCCAACTGAGCAGTTCTTC. As protein: CASSLEGSGGAPTEQFF.

J is TRBJ2-7 and V is TRBV9; 7 bases match TRBD2. The CDR3 is 14 residues long. The trim removed 0 bases at V and 3 bases at J, leaving 3 bases unmatched. Germline-derived CDR1 and CDR2 are SGDLS and YYNGEE. CDR3 residues: CASSVDAGDYEQYF. For the CDR3, the DNA is TGTGCCAGCAGCGTAGACGCGGGGGACTACGAGCAGTACTTC. Full variable domain (remainder filled in from reference TRBV9 and TRBJ2-7): DSGVTQTPKHLITATGQRVTLRCSPRSGDLSVYWYQQSLDQGLQFLIQYYNGEERAKGNILERFSAQQFPDLHSELNLSSLELGDSALYFCASSVDAGDYEQYFGPGTRLTVT.